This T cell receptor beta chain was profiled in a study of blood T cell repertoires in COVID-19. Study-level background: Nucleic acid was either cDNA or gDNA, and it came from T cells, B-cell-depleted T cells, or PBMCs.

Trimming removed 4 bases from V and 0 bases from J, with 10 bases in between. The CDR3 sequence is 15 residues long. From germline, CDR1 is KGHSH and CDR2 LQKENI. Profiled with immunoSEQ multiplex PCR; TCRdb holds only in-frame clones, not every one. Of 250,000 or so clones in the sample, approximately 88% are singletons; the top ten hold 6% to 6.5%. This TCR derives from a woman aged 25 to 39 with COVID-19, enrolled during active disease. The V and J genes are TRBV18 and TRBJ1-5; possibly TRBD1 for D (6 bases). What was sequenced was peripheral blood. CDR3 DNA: TGTGCCAGCTCACTAAGGACAGATAGCAATCAGCCCCAGCATTTT. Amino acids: CASSLRTDSNQPQHF.